These 16 T cell receptor beta chains share one sample of origin, sequenced in a study of T cells in Graves' hyperthyroidism and ophthalmopathy (dated by TCRdb to the late 2010s). Receptor libraries were prepared by multiplex PCR. The instrument was an Illumina HiSeq 2000. Amplification of TCR beta CDR3 regions was carried out from RNA transcripts. The TCR CDR3 was subjected to a first round of RT-PCR using the HTBI primer set and the Qiagen OneStep RT-PCR kit. The public reads were reanalyzed by TCRdb: fastp trimming at Q25, MiXCR alignment, in-frame beta chains only. One record per CDR3 amino acid sequence lists the most common genes and DNA. The sample table holds nearly 600,000 distinct CDR3 sequences, of which around 13% were seen once. The top ten clones comprise roughly 5.5% of the sample. The sample comprised blood. The receptors come from a woman aged 25 to 39 with Graves' hyperthyroidism that later progressed to Graves' ophthalmopathy.

This clonotype was seen more than once but under ten times. The genes are TRBV6-5 and TRBJ1-1, with unresolved D. Germline values: CDR1 MNHEY, CDR2 SVGAGI. This CDR3 has 12 residues. V was clipped by 1 base and J by 4 bases, with 4 bases between them. CDR3 bases: TGTGCCAGCAGTTACTTAAGCACTGAAGCTTTCTTT. This codes for CASSYLSTEAFF.

To note about this clonotype: This could be a read error, since a much larger clone is one nucleotide away. V is TRBV25-1 and J is TRBJ1-1; 11 nucleotides align to TRBD1. The trim removed 5 bases at V and 7 bases at J, leaving 9 bases unmatched. This CDR3 has 15 residues. CDR1 is MGHDK, CDR2 SYGVNS, per germline. The CDR3 here is CASSRTGGRESEAFF. CDR3 nucleotide sequence: TGTGCCAGCAGTCGGACAGGGGGCCGGGAAAGTGAAGCTTTCTTT.

This clonotype was observed a handful of times. The V and J genes are TRBV7-8 and TRBJ2-2; D remains ambiguous. This CDR3 is 14 amino acids long. V was cut by 1 base and J by 4 bases, with 7 bases left in between. Per germline, CDR1 SGHVS and CDR2 FQNEAQ. The CDR3 DNA sequence: TGTGCCAGCAGCTTAGTTGGTAGCACCGGGGAGCTGTTTTTT. It yields the protein CASSLVGSTGELFF.

This clonotype was observed a handful of times. The chain is built from TRBV25-1 and TRBJ1-2; weak D call: TRBD1 (5 bases). This CDR3 spans 15 amino acids. With 5 bases removed from V and 7 bases from J, the gap between germline ends came to 20 bases. The germline CDR1 and CDR2 sequences are MGHDK and SYGVNS. CDR3 DNA sequence: TGTGCCAGCAGTCTGGCAGCCCTCGAAAGGGGTGGCTACACCTTC. It encodes CASSLAALERGGYTF.

This clonotype was detected once. V is TRBV20-1 and J is TRBJ2-3, with 9 positions matching TRBD2. Germline CDR1 is DFQATT and CDR2 is SNEGSKA (reference sequence). V shed 5 bases, J shed 5 bases, and the junction held 14 bases outside the gene matches. This CDR3 region has 16 residues. The CDR3 coding sequence is TGCAGTGCTTTAGCGGGAGATGGGGGGGGCATAGATACGCAGTATTTT. Encoded protein: CSALAGDGGGIDTQYF.

The CDR3: CSALGVGETQYF. In DNA, the CDR3 is TGCAGTGCTCTCGGAGTAGGAGAGACCCAGTACTTC. The chain has TRBV20-1 and TRBJ2-5, with D hard to call. The CDR3 runs 12 residues. Germline CDR1 and CDR2: DFQATT and SNEGSKA (reference sequence). V was shortened by 5 bases and J by 4 bases, with 11 bases between the two germline ends.

This clonotype was picked up many times. V usage is TRBV27 and J usage is TRBJ1-2, with D possibly being TRBD1 (5 bases). Per germline, CDR1 MNHEY and CDR2 SMNVEV (reference sequence). The V and J ends lost 1 base and 7 bases respectively, with 16 bases between them. The CDR3 spans 15 residues. As DNA, the CDR3 is TGTGCCAGCAGTTTATTTGGGCAGGGTGTGAGTGGCTACACCTTC. Its protein is CASSLFGQGVSGYTF.

In regard to this clonotype: With a much larger clone just one base away, this may be a read error. This sequence joins TRBV7-9 and TRBJ2-7, with D unresolved. In germline, CDR1 is SEHNR, CDR2 FQNEAQ (reference sequence). This CDR3 region has 13 residues. CDR3 loop: CANSLVGSNEQYF. DNA for the CDR3: TGTGCCAACAGCTTAGTTGGCAGCAACGAGCAGTACTTC.

This clonotype was picked up many times. This rearrangement joins TRBV28 to TRBJ2-7; 14 nucleotides agree with TRBD2. The ends lost 4 bases at V and 4 bases at J; junction bases unmatched: 6. The CDR3 has 16 amino acids. CDR1 and CDR2 (germline): MDHEN, SYDVKM. The CDR3 DNA sequence: TGTGCCAGCAGTTCCGCCGGACTAGCGGGAGGATACGAGCAGTACTTC. Amino acids: CASSSAGLAGGYEQYF.

Comments on this clonotype: One end of the junction varies from germline; a read error may be responsible. The chain has TRBV5-1 and TRBJ1-1; D is undetermined. From germline, CDR1 is SGHRS and CDR2 YFSETQ. This CDR3 region has 14 residues. The DNA for the CDR3 is TGCGCCAGCAGCTTGGCTACCTACAACACTGAGGCTTTCTTT. This codes for CASSLATYNTEAFF.

This clonotype was counted a few times. The chain combines TRBV4-2 with TRBJ2-3; 8 bases are a match to TRBD2. The CDR3 sequence is 19 residues long. V lost 0 bases, J lost 5 bases, and 16 bases stayed unmatched. The germline gives CDR1 LGHNA, CDR2 YNFKEQ. The CDR3 region is CASSQDMRSGAGGGDTQYF. CDR3 DNA sequence: TGTGCCAGCAGCCAAGATATGAGGTCGGGGGCGGGAGGAGGAGATACGCAGTATTTT.

The chain recombines TRBV3-2 with TRBJ2-7. TRBV3-2 counts as a pseudogene. The CDR3 sequence is 14 residues long. The CDR3 is CASSQRLGLYERYF. The DNA of the CDR3 is TGTGCCAGCAGCCAAAGACTGGGGCTCTACGAGCGGTACTTC.

This clonotype occurred a few times. The V and J genes are TRBV24-1 and TRBJ2-2; 11 positions match TRBD1. The CDR3 totals 16 residues. J was trimmed by 5 bases and V by 4 bases; bases with no gene match: 5. In germline, CDR1 is KGHDR, CDR2 SFDVKD. The CDR3 DNA reads TGTGCCACCAGTGACCCCGGACAGGGGGCTACCGGGGAGCTGTTTTTT. Its protein product is CATSDPGQGATGELFF.

This clonotype was found a few times. The V gene is TRBV27, the J gene TRBJ2-1, with no clear D. Trimming shortened V by 0 bases and J by 7 bases, and 7 bases separated the two germline ends. This CDR3 has 13 amino acids. Germline V gene sequence: CDR1 MNHEY, CDR2 SMNVEV (reference sequence). The CDR3 region has the DNA TGTGCCAGCAGTTTATCCTGGTGGAATGAGCAGTTCTTC. Protein: CASSLSWWNEQFF.

The V and J genes are TRBV20-1 and TRBJ2-3; 9 nucleotides agree with TRBD2. The V gene's germline CDR1 is DFQATT and CDR2 SNEGSKA (reference sequence). This CDR3 region has 14 residues. Trimming cost V 3 bases and J 6 bases; bases outside gene matches: 7. CDR3 region: CSASPGSGGDTQYF. The CDR3 DNA is TGCAGTGCTAGCCCGGGTAGCGGGGGCGATACGCAGTATTTT.

This clonotype was found many times. The chain recombines TRBV20-1 with TRBJ2-3; maybe TRBD2 (6 bases). Germline V gives CDR1 DFQATT, CDR2 SNEGSKA (reference sequence). V shed 2 bases and J shed 3 bases, with 12 bases lying between them. This CDR3 is 14 amino acids long. CDR3 amino acids: CSARSLAITDTQYF. CDR3 sequence (DNA): TGCAGTGCTAGAAGCCTAGCGATTACAGATACGCAGTATTTT.